Listed here are 15 T cell receptor beta chains from one sample, sequenced in a study of beta chain features in type 1 diabetes. Reverse transcription of all isolated RNA meant that expressed TCRB transcripts were sequenced. Only in-frame clones appear in the TCRdb table, and some are missing; sequencing was by immunoSEQ multiplex PCR. The repertoire holds 300,000 to 450,000 clones, 10% to 15% seen once, with less than 0.02% in the top ten. Material: naive CD4+ T cells from blood. All receptors derive from a man younger than 30 in good health.

This clone was detected only a few times. The chain links TRBV7-9 to TRBJ1-2; D gene unclear. Between the trimmed V and J ends, which lost 5 bases and 8 bases, there was a span of 18 bases. The length of the CDR3 is 14 residues. Germline lookup yields CDR1 SEHNR and CDR2 FQNEAQ (reference sequence). The DNA of the CDR3 is TGTGCCAGCAGCGCGTTTGGGCCACCGACGGGCTACACCTTC. This sequence encodes CASSAFGPPTGYTF.

The chain uses TRBV7-2 and TRBJ2-1; the D is unclear. Germline V gene data show CDR1 as SGHTA and CDR2 as FQGNSA. V was trimmed by 5 bases and J by 3 bases, leaving 8 bases between them. The CDR3 loop spans 13 amino acids. This CDR3 is CASSGRYYNEQFF. In DNA form, the CDR3 reads TGTGCCAGCAGCGGCCGATACTACAATGAGCAGTTCTTC. The full variable domain, completed using reference TRBV7-2 and TRBJ2-1, is GAGVSQSPSNKVTEKGKDVELRCDPISGHTALYWYRQSLGQGLEFLIYFQGNSAPDKSGLPSDRFSAERTGGSVSTLTIQRTQQEDSAVYLCASSGRYYNEQFFGPGTRLTVL.

The V and J genes are TRBV29-1 and TRBJ2-1, with 9 bases lining up with TRBD1. Germline V gene lookup returns CDR1 SQVTM and CDR2 ANQGSEA. The CDR3 has 14 amino acids. The V and J ends lost 7 bases and 4 bases, in that order; junction bases with no gene match: 8. CDR3 protein: CSAGTGPWYNEQFF. The CDR3 DNA is TGCAGCGCTGGGACAGGGCCGTGGTACAATGAGCAGTTCTTC.

This rearrangement joins TRBV4-3 to TRBJ2-7; no clear D gene. The CDR3 loop spans 13 amino acids. V lost 6 bases, J lost 3 bases, and 12 bases lay in between. CDR1 LGHNA and CDR2 YSLEER come from the germline V gene. The CDR3 is CASSLEAYYEQYF. The CDR3 DNA reads as TGCGCCAGCAGTCTAGAGGCCTACTACGAGCAGTACTTC.

This clone appeared a single time. The rearrangement links TRBV28 to TRBJ2-7; 8 bases agree with TRBD1. From germline, CDR1 is MDHEN and CDR2 SYDVKM. V lost 6 bases to trimming and J lost 3 bases; unmatched junction nucleotides: 10. The CDR3 loop spans 15 amino acids. CDR3 bases: TGTGCCAGCAGCAAAGGACAGGGCTCGTTCTACGAGCAGTACTTC. Protein: CASSKGQGSFYEQYF.

The V and J genes are TRBV5-6 and TRBJ1-1; TRBD1 is a possible D gene (5 bases). The CDR3 loop spans 17 amino acids. V lost 0 bases and J 4 bases, leaving 19 bases between the germline ends. Germline-derived CDR1 and CDR2 are SGHDT and YYEEEE. DNA for the CDR3: TGTGCCAGCAGCTTGGAAGGGGCAGGTATTTGGGGCACTGAAGCTTTCTTT. This translates into CASSLEGAGIWGTEAFF.

The V call is TRBV5-1, the J call TRBJ1-6; 7 bases align to TRBD1. CDR3 length equals 15 residues. After removal of 4 bases from V and 7 bases from J, the junction contained 8 bases not matched to a gene. Germline values: CDR1 SGHRS, CDR2 YFSETQ. Here the CDR3 reads CASSPRQGHNSPLHF. CDR3 DNA: TGCGCCAGCAGCCCCCGACAGGGCCACAATTCACCCCTCCACTTT.

The genes are TRBV7-8 and TRBJ2-4; D is possibly TRBD2 (6 bases). The germline V gene encodes CDR1 SGHVS and CDR2 FQNEAQ. CDR3 length equals 16 residues. V lost 6 bases to trimming and J lost 0 bases, with 15 bases between them. CDR3 sequence reads: CASSSWGVGAKNIQYF. Here the CDR3 DNA reads TGTGCCAGCAGTTCTTGGGGGGTGGGAGCCAAAAACATTCAGTACTTC. The full variable domain, its missing parts supplied by reference TRBV7-8 and TRBJ2-4, is GAGVSQSPRYKVAKRGQDVALRCDPISGHVSLFWYQQALGQGPEFLTYFQNEAQLDKSGLPSDRFFAERPEGSVSTLKIQRTQQEDSAVYLCASSSWGVGAKNIQYFGAGTRLSVL.

This clone was detected a few times. The CDR3 here is CASSLIPDLYQETQYF. The CDR3 region has the DNA TGCGCCAGCAGCTTGATTCCAGACTTATACCAAGAGACCCAGTACTTC. The chain carries TRBV5-1 and TRBJ2-5; D is unclear. From germline, CDR1 is SGHRS and CDR2 YFSETQ. Trimming removed 1 base from V and 0 bases from J, with 13 bases in between. The CDR3 loop spans 16 amino acids.

This clone was found once. The V gene is TRBV30, the J gene TRBJ1-1; D might be TRBD1 (5 bases). CDR1 and CDR2 (germline): GTSNPN, SVGIG (reference sequence). The CDR3 contains 14 residues. V lost 1 base and J lost 6, with 15 bases in between. The chain's CDR3 is CAWSDWDGGAEAFF. CDR3 nucleotides: TGTGCCTGGAGTGACTGGGACGGGGGGGCTGAAGCTTTCTTT.

V is TRBV28 and J is TRBJ2-3; D gene ambiguous. V lost 9 bases, J lost 4 bases, and 20 bases lay in between. The length of the CDR3 is 15 residues. Looked up from germline, CDR1 is MDHEN and CDR2 is SYDVKM. Here the CDR3 reads CASLSSYGSADTQYF. The CDR3 DNA is TGTGCCAGTCTAAGTAGTTACGGGTCGGCAGATACGCAGTATTTT.

This clone was counted a few times. The chain recombines TRBV4-3 with TRBJ2-1, with TRBD1 identical over 8 bases. Germline CDR1 is LGHNA and CDR2 is YSLEER. The J segment lost 6 bases and the V segment lost 1 base, leaving 5 bases of the junction unmatched. The length of the CDR3 is 15 residues. CDR3 nucleotide sequence: TGCGCCAGCAGCCAAGCGGACAGGGATAGCAATGAGCAGTTCTTC. It is translated as CASSQADRDSNEQFF.

The rearrangement links TRBV29-1 to TRBJ2-2, with 7 bases lining up with TRBD1. The CDR3 is made up of 16 amino acids. The V gene's germline CDR1 is SQVTM and CDR2 ANQGSEA. The trim removed 5 bases at V and 3 bases at J, leaving 12 bases unmatched. In DNA, the CDR3 is TGCAGCGTTTTGAGTTTGTCCGACAGGGACACCGGGGAGCTGTTTTTT. Translating it yields CSVLSLSDRDTGELFF.

The sample holds a few counts of this clone. V usage is TRBV18 and J usage is TRBJ2-7, with 7 bases that match TRBD1. Trimming cost V 5 bases and J 5 bases; bases outside gene matches: 6. The CDR3 is made up of 13 amino acids. Germline CDR1 KGHSH, CDR2 LQKENI. The CDR3 reads CASSSDRADEQYF. The CDR3 DNA sequence: TGTGCCAGCTCATCAGACAGGGCGGACGAGCAGTACTTC.

The chain has TRBV4-3 and TRBJ2-5; possible D gene TRBD2, 5 bases. Germline values: CDR1 LGHNA, CDR2 YSLEER. V was clipped by 5 bases and J by 5 bases, with 15 bases between them. The CDR3 runs 14 residues. The CDR3 DNA reads TGCGCCAGCAGCTCCGGCACGGGGTCCGAGACCCAGTACTTC. Protein product: CASSSGTGSETQYF.